Listed below are T cell receptor beta chains from one sample, sequenced in a study of shared clonotypes between healthy human individuals. Using immunoSEQ multiplex PCR, the repertoire was profiled, and TCRdb retains in-frame clones only, with some absent. This table holds about 1.5 million clones, approximately 96% found once. The sample taken for sequencing was naive CD4+ T cells sorted from blood. The receptors were gathered from a man aged 25-45 years in good health. CDR3s include the opening cysteine and the closing phenylalanine or tryptophan. The D gene is left open where the match is weak. The size of a clone is reported for some rows only, either as once, few or many, or as a class for expanded clones.

j_call | v_call | d_call | clone_size | cdr3_nt | cdr3_aa
TRBJ2-1 | TRBV5-1 | NA | NA | TGCGCCAGCAGCTACCCGCTCGGCGGGAATGAGCAGTTCTTC | CASSYPLGGNEQFF
TRBJ2-7 | TRBV6-6 | TRBD2 | NA | TGTGCCAGCAGTTACTCCTGGGGGGAGGGCCGCGAGCAGTACTTC | CASSYSWGEGREQYF
TRBJ2-5 | TRBV7-9 | NA | NA | TGTGCCAGCAGCCCGGACAGCCAAGAGACCCAGTACTTC | CASSPDSQETQYF
TRBJ2-7 | TRBV27 | NA | once | TGTGCCAGCAGTTTAGAGGGGTTTCCCTACGAGCAGTACTTC | CASSLEGFPYEQYF
TRBJ2-5 | TRBV7-2 | NA | NA | TGTGCCAGCAGCCAGGGGACCAAAGAGACCCAGTACTTC | CASSQGTKETQYF
TRBJ1-1 | TRBV19 | NA | NA | TGTGCCAGTAGACAGGGCCATAACACTGAAGCTTTCTTT | CASRQGHNTEAFF
TRBJ2-3 | TRBV6-4 | NA | NA | TGTGCCAGCAGGCTTACGGCCAGCACAGATACGCAGTATTTT | CASRLTASTDTQYF
TRBJ2-7 | TRBV5-1 | NA | NA | TGCGCCAGCAGCTTGCTTGCAGCCACAGACGAGCAGTACTTC | CASSLLAATDEQYF
TRBJ2-5 | TRBV2 | NA | NA | TGTGCCAGCAGTCCGACCGTGCAAGAGACCCAGTACTTC | CASSPTVQETQYF
TRBJ1-2 | TRBV28 | NA | NA | TGTGCCAGCAAAGGGGGGAATGGCTACACCTTC | CASKGGNGYTF
TRBJ2-1 | TRBV7-2 | NA | NA | TGTGCCAGCAGCTTTCTCGGGGACAATGAGCAGTTCTTC | CASSFLGDNEQFF
TRBJ1-2 | TRBV18 | TRBD1 | NA | TGTGCCAGCTCAATAAGGACAGGAACCAACGGGGGCTACACCTTC | CASSIRTGTNGGYTF
TRBJ2-7 | TRBV6-5 | TRBD2 | NA | TGTGCCAGCAGTTTCGGACTAGCGGGACTCAGCGAGCAGTACTTC | CASSFGLAGLSEQYF
TRBJ2-5 | TRBV18 | NA | NA | TGTGCCAGCTCACCACCGAGCTCGGAGACCCAGTACTTC | CASSPPSSETQYF
TRBJ2-5 | TRBV5-1 | NA | NA | TGCGCCAGCAGTGGACGGGGGCCTGAGACCCAGTACTTC | CASSGRGPETQYF
TRBJ2-2 | TRBV19 | TRBD2 | NA | TGTGCCAGTAGGTCCCCCGGACTAGCGGTGAACACCGGGGAGCTGTTTTTT | CASRSPGLAVNTGELFF
TRBJ1-2 | TRBV29-1 | TRBD1 | NA | TGCAGCGTAACCCATACATACAGGGGCAACGGTGGCTACACCTTC | CSVTHTYRGNGGYTF
TRBJ1-5 | TRBV19 | NA | NA | TGTGCCAGTAGTCCGGAGGGTAGTCAGCGCAATCAGCCCCAGCATTTT | CASSPEGSQRNQPQHF
TRBJ1-4 | TRBV28 | NA | NA | TGTGCCAGCAGTCGCCGCCCCTGGGCGGGTGAAAAACTGTTTTTT | CASSRRPWAGEKLFF
TRBJ2-3 | TRBV6-6 | TRBD2 | NA | TGTGCCAGCAGTTACTCGGGCGGGAGGGCCACAGATACGCAGTATTTT | CASSYSGGRATDTQYF
TRBJ2-3 | TRBV10-3 | TRBD1 | once | TGTGCCATCGCAGGGGGAAGCACAGATACGCAGTATTTT | CAIAGGSTDTQYF